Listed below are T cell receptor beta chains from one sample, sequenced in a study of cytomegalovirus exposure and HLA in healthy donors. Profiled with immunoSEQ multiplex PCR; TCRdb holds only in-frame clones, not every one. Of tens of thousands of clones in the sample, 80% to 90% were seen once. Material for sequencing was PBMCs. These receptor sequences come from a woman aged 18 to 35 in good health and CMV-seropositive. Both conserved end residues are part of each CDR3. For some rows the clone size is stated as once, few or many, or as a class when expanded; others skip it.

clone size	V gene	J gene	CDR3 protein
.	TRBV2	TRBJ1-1	CASSPGQGARKNTEAFF
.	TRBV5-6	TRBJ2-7	CASSLPGGSPYDEQYF
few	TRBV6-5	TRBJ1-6	CASSRGRGYSPLHF
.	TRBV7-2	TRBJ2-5	CASSLDLRGYQETQYF
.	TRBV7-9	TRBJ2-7	CASSQGWEGDEQYF
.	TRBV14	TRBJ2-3	CASSQGLASTDTQYF
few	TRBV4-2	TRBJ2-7	CASSQVGRGAKTYEQYF
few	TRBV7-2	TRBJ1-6	CASSVDRAWNSPLHF
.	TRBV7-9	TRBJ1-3	CAGGQPPFSGNTIYF
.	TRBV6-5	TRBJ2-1	CASNRGWKSYNEQFF
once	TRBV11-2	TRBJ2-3	CASIGLAGDWDTQYF
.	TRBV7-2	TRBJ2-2	CASRVTGAEGGELFF
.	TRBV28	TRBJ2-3	CASSPELLGTGEDTQYF
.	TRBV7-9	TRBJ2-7	CASAGGREYEQYF
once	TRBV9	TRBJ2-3	CANSPGLGTSTDTQYF
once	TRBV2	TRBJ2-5	CASSGDRGHQETQYF
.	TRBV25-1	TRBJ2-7	CASSEPLEQTGYEQYF
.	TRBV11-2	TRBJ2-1	CASSLVGPPVYNEQFF
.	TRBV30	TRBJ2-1	CAWSTLINNEQFF
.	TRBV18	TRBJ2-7	CASSVQDTVREQYF
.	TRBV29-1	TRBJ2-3	CSVWGGGASTDTQYF
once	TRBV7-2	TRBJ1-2	CASSPETRGYGYTF
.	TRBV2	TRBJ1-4	CASSQQGNNEKLFF
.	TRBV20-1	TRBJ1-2	CSAAGLSYTF
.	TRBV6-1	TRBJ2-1	CASLDLAGGYNEQFF
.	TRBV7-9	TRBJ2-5	CASSIGQLSGTLKETQYF
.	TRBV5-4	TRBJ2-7	CASSLVSGSSYEQYF